The rows below give T cell receptor beta chains drawn from one sample of a study of shared clonotypes between healthy human individuals. Assay: immunoSEQ multiplex PCR; the TCRdb copy retains only in-frame clones and omits some. Among some 1.5 million clones listed, over 95% were seen once. Sequenced sample: naive CD4+ T cells sorted from blood. The source is a man in his thirties or forties in good health. Each CDR3 is given with its conserved first and last residue. A D gene is named only where the DNA matches it firmly. Not every row has a clone size; where given, it reads once, few, many or a size class.

TRBV7-9	.	.	TRBJ2-7	TGTGCCAGCAGCTTATCCGGGAGCCACGAGCAGTACTTC	CASSLSGSHEQYF
TRBV28	.	.	TRBJ2-7	TGTGCCAGCACCCCGGACTGGAGGGAGCAGTACTTC	CASTPDWREQYF
TRBV6-7	TRBD1	.	TRBJ2-7	TGTGCCAGCAGTTACACATCCCTGACAGGGTTAGTATACGAGCAGTACTTC	CASSYTSLTGLVYEQYF
TRBV23-1	.	.	TRBJ2-7	TGCGCCAGCAGTCAATCCTCCTCCAGGGCCCCCGGACCCTACGAGCAGTACTTC	CASSQSSSRAPGPYEQYF
TRBV28	.	.	TRBJ2-7	TGTGCCAGCAGTGATATGGGACCCCCCTACGAGCAGTACTTC	CASSDMGPPYEQYF
TRBV7-3	.	.	TRBJ1-1	TGTGCCAGCAGCTTAAATTCGGACACTGAAGCTTTCTTT	CASSLNSDTEAFF
TRBV2	.	.	TRBJ1-2	TGTGCCAGCAGTGAAGGGACGGAGTCGGGCTACACCTTC	CASSEGTESGYTF
TRBV13	.	.	TRBJ1-2	TGTGCCAGCAGCCCCAGAAGGGAGTTCCCTGGCTACACCTTC	CASSPRREFPGYTF
TRBV19	.	.	TRBJ2-7	TGTGCCAGTAGTATGTCTCAGGGCTACGAGCAGTACTTC	CASSMSQGYEQYF
TRBV9	.	.	TRBJ2-6	TGTGCCAGCAGCGTAAATTCAGGGGCCAACGTCCTGACTTTC	CASSVNSGANVLTF
TRBV4-3	.	.	TRBJ2-1	TGCGCCAGCAGCCAAGTGCCACTACCATCGTGGGACAATGAGCAGTTCTTC	CASSQVPLPSWDNEQFF
TRBV6-6	TRBD2	.	TRBJ2-7	TGTGCCAGCAAGAGAATAGCGGGAGGGGGGGCCTACGAGCAGTACTTC	CASKRIAGGGAYEQYF
TRBV19	.	.	TRBJ2-7	TGTGCCAGTAGTATTTCGAGCGAGCAGTACTTC	CASSISSEQYF
TRBV5-1	.	.	TRBJ2-1	TGCGCCAGCACCGAACAAGTTGGCAGGGGTGGAAATGAGCAGTTCTTC	CASTEQVGRGGNEQFF
TRBV5-1	.	.	TRBJ2-5	TGCGCCAGCAGCTTGGTCGTTGGAGGGGAAGAGACCCAGTACTTC	CASSLVVGGEETQYF
TRBV2	.	.	TRBJ2-7	TGTGCCAGCAGTGAACTGGAGATCTACGAGCAGTACTTC	CASSELEIYEQYF
TRBV19	.	.	TRBJ2-7	TGTGCCAGTAGTATATCTGGCAGAACCTACGAGCAGTACTTC	CASSISGRTYEQYF
TRBV27	TRBD2	.	TRBJ2-2	TGTGCCAGCAGTTTAACCCGACTAGCGGGAAACTGGAACACCGGGGAGCTGTTTTTT	CASSLTRLAGNWNTGELFF
TRBV2	.	.	TRBJ2-6	TGTGCCAGCCGACCCCGTTCTGGGGCCAACGTCCTGACTTTC	CASRPRSGANVLTF
TRBV10-3	.	.	TRBJ2-1	TGTGCCATCAGGGGACTCCCCCCTGGAGGTGAGCAGTTCTTC	CAIRGLPPGGEQFF
TRBV19	TRBD2	.	TRBJ2-1	TGTGCCAGTAGTCCGGGCGGGCACACCGGGACTAGCGGGACAGTCTGGCAGTTCTTC	CASSPGGHTGTSGTVWQFF
TRBV9	.	.	TRBJ2-1	TGTGCCAGCAGCGTAAGCGGGTTTAACTACAATGAGCAGTTCTTC	CASSVSGFNYNEQFF
TRBV5-1	.	.	TRBJ2-5	TGCGCCAGCAGTCTGGGGAGTGGGGAGACCCAGTACTTC	CASSLGSGETQYF
TRBV7-2	.	.	TRBJ2-7	TGTGCCAGCAGCGTCCGGGACAGACTAGACGAGCAGTACTTC	CASSVRDRLDEQYF
TRBV9	.	.	TRBJ1-2	TGTGCCAGCAGCGTAAACGGGGCGAACTATGGCTACACCTTC	CASSVNGANYGYTF
TRBV4-3	TRBD2	.	TRBJ2-7	TGCGCCAGCGGAACTAGCGGTTCCTACGAGCAGTACTTC	CASGTSGSYEQYF
TRBV18	.	.	TRBJ2-3	TGTGCCAGCTCACGCAATTTCGCTGGTACAGATACGCAGTATTTT	CASSRNFAGTDTQYF
TRBV20-1	.	.	TRBJ2-7	TGCAGTGCCAGACAAGTCTACGAGCAGTACTTC	CSARQVYEQYF
TRBV15	TRBD1	.	TRBJ1-5	TGTGCCACCAGCAGATCGGGACAGGGTTTAGATCAGCCCCAGCATTTT	CATSRSGQGLDQPQHF
TRBV10-3	.	.	TRBJ2-7	TGTGCCATCAGTGGACCCCAGGACCCCTACGAGCAGTACTTC	CAISGPQDPYEQYF
TRBV10-3	.	.	TRBJ1-2	TGTGCCATCAGCCGACAGGCTGGCTACACCTTC	CAISRQAGYTF
TRBV7-2	TRBD2	.	TRBJ2-1	TGTGCCAGCAGCTTAGAATCGGGCCTAGCGGGAGTAGAGCAGTTCTTC	CASSLESGLAGVEQFF
TRBV18	.	.	TRBJ2-6	TGTGCCAGCTCAGCGGGCTTGGACTTACAAAGTCGGGCCAACGTCCTGACTTTC	CASSAGLDLQSRANVLTF
TRBV28	TRBD1	once	TRBJ2-7	TGTGCCAGCAGCCGCCGGACAGGGGCTTACGAGCAGTACTTC	CASSRRTGAYEQYF
TRBV4-1	.	.	TRBJ2-1	TGCGCCAGCAGCCAGGTTTCCTACAATGAGCAGTTCTTC	CASSQVSYNEQFF
TRBV9	TRBD2	.	TRBJ2-7	TGTGCCAGCAGCGGCCCACTAGCGGCCCGATCCGAGCAGTACTTC	CASSGPLAARSEQYF
TRBV2	.	.	TRBJ1-5	TGTGCCAGCAGTGAATTCGGAAATGATCAGCCCCAGCATTTT	CASSEFGNDQPQHF
TRBV18	TRBD1	.	TRBJ1-2	TGTGCCAGCTCACCACAAAGCCGGGACAGTAACTATGGCTACACCTTC	CASSPQSRDSNYGYTF
TRBV7-9	TRBD1	.	TRBJ2-3	TGTGCCAGCAGCCATGGGACAGGTGCACGGGGCACAGATACGCAGTATTTT	CASSHGTGARGTDTQYF
TRBV30	.	.	TRBJ2-5	TGTGCCTGGAGTGGGCTAGCGAAACAAGAGACCCAGTACTTC	CAWSGLAKQETQYF
TRBV5-1	TRBD2	once	TRBJ2-1	TGCGCCAGCAGCTTGGCCGTGACTAGCGGCCACAATGAGCAGTTCTTC	CASSLAVTSGHNEQFF
TRBV23-1	.	.	TRBJ2-7	TGCGCCAGCCCAAGCGGGAGGGGAGGAGGGGACGGGACAGGGGCCTACGAGCAGTACTTC	CASPSGRGGGDGTGAYEQYF
TRBV10-1	.	.	TRBJ1-4	TGCGCCAGCAGTGAGTCGAAATTCGGACGCAAGAATGAAAAACTGTTTTTT	CASSESKFGRKNEKLFF
TRBV6-1	.	.	TRBJ2-1	TGTGCCAGCAGTGGCGGGACAGTTTCCTACAATGAGCAGTTCTTC	CASSGGTVSYNEQFF
TRBV7-2	.	.	TRBJ2-3	TGTGCCAGCACCTTATATCTAGTCGGCTTTACTTCTGACACAGATACGCAGTATTTT	CASTLYLVGFTSDTDTQYF
TRBV18	.	.	TRBJ2-7	TGTGCCAGCTCACCGGGCGGGGTTGGGGAGCAGTACTTC	CASSPGGVGEQYF
TRBV2	TRBD2	.	TRBJ2-1	TGTGCCAGCAGCAGACTAGCGGGAGTTAGCGAGCAGTTCTTC	CASSRLAGVSEQFF
TRBV7-2	TRBD2	.	TRBJ2-1	TGTGCCAGCAGCCAAGGCGGGACTAGCGATGAGCAGTTCTTC	CASSQGGTSDEQFF
TRBV6-7	.	.	TRBJ1-2	TGTGCCAGCAGTTACACGGACGGAGAAAACTATGGCTACACCTTC	CASSYTDGENYGYTF
TRBV7-6	.	.	TRBJ2-7	TGTGCCAGCAGCCTAGCCGCCGAGCAGTACTTC	CASSLAAEQYF
TRBV5-1	TRBD2	.	TRBJ2-1	TGCGCCAGCAGCCCCCTAGCGGGAGGGCCAGGTGAGCAGTTCTTC	CASSPLAGGPGEQFF
TRBV15	TRBD2	.	TRBJ2-1	TGTGCCACCAGCAAAGAGCCGACTAGCTTATACTACAATGAGCAGTTCTTC	CATSKEPTSLYYNEQFF
TRBV29-1	.	.	TRBJ2-1	TGCAGCGTTGTATTACAGCCAATGGTGCAGTTCTTC	CSVVLQPMVQFF
TRBV6-5	.	.	TRBJ1-1	TGTGCCAGCAGTTACTCTAGTAAGCGACCTCTAGCTTTCTTT	CASSYSSKRPLAFF
TRBV2	.	.	TRBJ2-5	TGTGCCAGCAGTGAATCCCCAGAGACCCAGTACTTC	CASSESPETQYF